This T cell receptor beta chain was recorded in a study of T cell changes during pregnancy in multiple sclerosis. The method was immunoSEQ multiplex PCR; TCRdb's version includes in-frame clones alone and lacks a portion of them. The sample carries around 26,000 clones, roughly 86% recorded once. The germline gives CDR1 SEHNR, CDR2 FQNEAQ (reference sequence). The CDR3 has 12 amino acids. This clone was observed once. Mismatch with germline at one junction end may stem from a read error. The receptor was isolated from a female donor in good health, enrolled as a control in a pregnancy study. The sequenced sample was CD8+ T cells from peripheral blood mononuclear cells, obtained in the first trimester of pregnancy. This chain joins TRBV7-9 and TRBJ2-7, with a weak D call TRBD2 (6 bases). The CDR3 sequence: CASSLEQEGWDF. CDR3 coding DNA: TGTGCCAGCAGCCTGGAACAGGAGGGGTGGGACTTC.